The next 10 T cell receptor beta chains were all read from a single sample in a study of T cells in Graves' hyperthyroidism and ophthalmopathy. Amplified TCR beta CDR3 regions came from RNA transcripts. An initial round of RT-PCR targeting the TCR CDR3 relied on the HTBI primer set. TCRdb redid the calling of the multiplex PCR reads with MiXCR, one entry per CDR3 protein. In the table there are some 600,000 distinct CDR3 sequences, about 45% of which are singletons. Input material: peripheral blood or thyroid tissue (not recorded which). These TCRs come from a woman between 18 and 30 years old with Graves' hyperthyroidism.

This chain connects TRBV2 to TRBJ2-2; D is ambiguous. The V gene lost 3 bases and the J gene lost 7 bases, with 9 bases spanning the gap. The CDR3 has 13 amino acids. The germline gives CDR1 SNHLY, CDR2 FYNNEI. CDR3 sequence: CASSDVGNGELFF. DNA of the CDR3: TGTGCCAGCAGTGACGTGGGGAACGGGGAGCTGTTTTTT.

This clonotype was observed a few times. The chain uses TRBV7-2 and TRBJ2-7; tentatively, D is TRBD1 or TRBD2 (5 bases each). The CDR3 contains 15 residues. Trimming cost V 9 bases and J 0 bases, with 18 bases left between them. Germline V lookup: CDR1 SGHTA, CDR2 FQGNSA. The CDR3 bases are TGTGCCAGTCGCTTTGGGGACGGAGACTCCTACGAGCAGTACTTC. Its translation: CASRFGDGDSYEQYF.

For this clonotype: A much larger clonotype is one base distant, so this may be a read error. The rearrangement joins TRBV19 to TRBJ2-7, with 9 bases that match TRBD1. V was pared by 2 bases and J by 2 bases, with 4 bases of the junction left unmatched. Germline CDR1 and CDR2: LNHDA and SQIVND (reference sequence). CDR3 length: 15 amino acids. CDR3 nucleotide sequence: TGTGCCAGTAGTATATCTGACAGGGGGACCTACGAGCAGTACTTC. Translated, it gives CASSISDRGTYEQYF. The full variable domain, with the rest looked up from reference TRBV19 and TRBJ2-7, is DGGITQSPKYLFRKEGQNVTLSCEQNLNHDAMYWYRQDPGQGLRLIYYSQIVNDFQKGDIAEGYSVSREKKESFPLTVTSAQKNPTAFYLCASSISDRGTYEQYFGPGTRLTVT.

V gene TRBV24-1 combines with J gene TRBJ2-3; a weak D match, TRBD2 (5 bases). V dropped 3 bases and J dropped 3 bases, with 12 bases sitting between them. Germline values: CDR1 KGHDR, CDR2 SFDVKD. This CDR3 region has 15 residues. The CDR3 sequence is CATSDRERGTDTQYF. The DNA of the CDR3 is TGTGCCACCAGTGATCGAGAACGGGGAACAGATACGCAGTATTTT.

The chain employs TRBV9 and TRBJ1-2; the D is unclear. The V gene's germline CDR1 is SGDLS and CDR2 YYNGEE. The V and J ends lost 4 bases and 10 bases respectively, with 20 bases between them. The CDR3 is 14 residues long. CDR3 coding DNA: TGTGCCAGCAGCCCCCCGGGCCATACCTGGGACTACACCTTC. It codes for CASSPPGHTWDYTF.

This clonotype has at least ten counts. V is TRBV19 and J is TRBJ1-5; D may be TRBD1 (6 bases). Germline assignment: CDR1 LNHDA and CDR2 SQIVND (reference sequence). The V and J ends lost 8 bases and 0 bases respectively, with 11 bases between them. The CDR3 runs to 14 residues. The CDR3 DNA reads TGTGCCAGTCGGTACAGGGCTAGCAATCAGCCCCAGCATTTT. Protein: CASRYRASNQPQHF.

This clonotype was seen a handful of times. This chain connects TRBV7-9 to TRBJ2-7; perhaps TRBD1 as D (5 bases). Germline V gene sequence: CDR1 SEHNR, CDR2 FQNEAQ (reference sequence). The CDR3 is 15 amino acids. V was trimmed by 6 bases and J by 4 bases, leaving 19 bases between them. For the CDR3, the DNA is TGTGCCAGCAGGGACACCTCAATCTACGCTTACGAGCAGTACTTC. Protein product: CASRDTSIYAYEQYF.

As regards this clonotype: This may be a read error: a much more frequent sequence differs by one nucleotide. The V gene is TRBV7-2, the J gene TRBJ2-5; D is perhaps TRBD1 (5 bases). Trimming shortened V by 8 bases and J by 2 bases, and 18 bases separated the two germline ends. From germline, CDR1 is SGHTA and CDR2 FQGNSA. The length of the CDR3 is 15 residues. For the CDR3, the DNA is TGTGCCAGCCAAGCAGCCCAGGGTTGGCAAGAGACCCAGTACTTC. It translates to CASQAAQGWQETQYF.

This clonotype was seen only a few times. V is TRBV6-5 and J is TRBJ1-1, with no clear D. Germline V gives CDR1 MNHEY, CDR2 SVGAGI. V lost 6 bases and J lost 1, with 9 bases in between. The CDR3 runs 13 residues. CDR3 DNA sequence: TGTGCCAGCAGCCGGCTAGGGAACACTGAAGCTTTCTTT. Its protein product is CASSRLGNTEAFF.

The genes are TRBV20-1 and TRBJ2-2; 8 bases align to TRBD2. The junction had 4 bases not matched to a gene; V was cut back by 1 base and J by 6 bases. Germline CDR1 and CDR2: DFQATT and SNEGSKA (reference sequence). This CDR3 has 14 amino acids. This chain's CDR3 is CSARAGGRPGELFF. The CDR3 DNA reads as TGCAGTGCTAGAGCGGGAGGGCGTCCCGGGGAGCTGTTTTTT.